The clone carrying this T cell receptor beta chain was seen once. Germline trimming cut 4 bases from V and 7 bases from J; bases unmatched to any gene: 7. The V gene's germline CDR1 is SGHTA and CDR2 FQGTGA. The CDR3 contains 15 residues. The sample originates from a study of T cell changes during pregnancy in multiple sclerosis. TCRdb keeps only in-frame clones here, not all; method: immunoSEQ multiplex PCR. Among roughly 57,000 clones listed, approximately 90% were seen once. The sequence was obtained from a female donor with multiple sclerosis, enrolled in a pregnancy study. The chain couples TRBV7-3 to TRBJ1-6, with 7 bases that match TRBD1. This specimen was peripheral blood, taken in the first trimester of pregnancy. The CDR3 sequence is CASSSSGTVNSPLHF. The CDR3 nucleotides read TGTGCCAGCAGCTCCTCCGGGACAGTCAATTCACCCCTCCACTTT.